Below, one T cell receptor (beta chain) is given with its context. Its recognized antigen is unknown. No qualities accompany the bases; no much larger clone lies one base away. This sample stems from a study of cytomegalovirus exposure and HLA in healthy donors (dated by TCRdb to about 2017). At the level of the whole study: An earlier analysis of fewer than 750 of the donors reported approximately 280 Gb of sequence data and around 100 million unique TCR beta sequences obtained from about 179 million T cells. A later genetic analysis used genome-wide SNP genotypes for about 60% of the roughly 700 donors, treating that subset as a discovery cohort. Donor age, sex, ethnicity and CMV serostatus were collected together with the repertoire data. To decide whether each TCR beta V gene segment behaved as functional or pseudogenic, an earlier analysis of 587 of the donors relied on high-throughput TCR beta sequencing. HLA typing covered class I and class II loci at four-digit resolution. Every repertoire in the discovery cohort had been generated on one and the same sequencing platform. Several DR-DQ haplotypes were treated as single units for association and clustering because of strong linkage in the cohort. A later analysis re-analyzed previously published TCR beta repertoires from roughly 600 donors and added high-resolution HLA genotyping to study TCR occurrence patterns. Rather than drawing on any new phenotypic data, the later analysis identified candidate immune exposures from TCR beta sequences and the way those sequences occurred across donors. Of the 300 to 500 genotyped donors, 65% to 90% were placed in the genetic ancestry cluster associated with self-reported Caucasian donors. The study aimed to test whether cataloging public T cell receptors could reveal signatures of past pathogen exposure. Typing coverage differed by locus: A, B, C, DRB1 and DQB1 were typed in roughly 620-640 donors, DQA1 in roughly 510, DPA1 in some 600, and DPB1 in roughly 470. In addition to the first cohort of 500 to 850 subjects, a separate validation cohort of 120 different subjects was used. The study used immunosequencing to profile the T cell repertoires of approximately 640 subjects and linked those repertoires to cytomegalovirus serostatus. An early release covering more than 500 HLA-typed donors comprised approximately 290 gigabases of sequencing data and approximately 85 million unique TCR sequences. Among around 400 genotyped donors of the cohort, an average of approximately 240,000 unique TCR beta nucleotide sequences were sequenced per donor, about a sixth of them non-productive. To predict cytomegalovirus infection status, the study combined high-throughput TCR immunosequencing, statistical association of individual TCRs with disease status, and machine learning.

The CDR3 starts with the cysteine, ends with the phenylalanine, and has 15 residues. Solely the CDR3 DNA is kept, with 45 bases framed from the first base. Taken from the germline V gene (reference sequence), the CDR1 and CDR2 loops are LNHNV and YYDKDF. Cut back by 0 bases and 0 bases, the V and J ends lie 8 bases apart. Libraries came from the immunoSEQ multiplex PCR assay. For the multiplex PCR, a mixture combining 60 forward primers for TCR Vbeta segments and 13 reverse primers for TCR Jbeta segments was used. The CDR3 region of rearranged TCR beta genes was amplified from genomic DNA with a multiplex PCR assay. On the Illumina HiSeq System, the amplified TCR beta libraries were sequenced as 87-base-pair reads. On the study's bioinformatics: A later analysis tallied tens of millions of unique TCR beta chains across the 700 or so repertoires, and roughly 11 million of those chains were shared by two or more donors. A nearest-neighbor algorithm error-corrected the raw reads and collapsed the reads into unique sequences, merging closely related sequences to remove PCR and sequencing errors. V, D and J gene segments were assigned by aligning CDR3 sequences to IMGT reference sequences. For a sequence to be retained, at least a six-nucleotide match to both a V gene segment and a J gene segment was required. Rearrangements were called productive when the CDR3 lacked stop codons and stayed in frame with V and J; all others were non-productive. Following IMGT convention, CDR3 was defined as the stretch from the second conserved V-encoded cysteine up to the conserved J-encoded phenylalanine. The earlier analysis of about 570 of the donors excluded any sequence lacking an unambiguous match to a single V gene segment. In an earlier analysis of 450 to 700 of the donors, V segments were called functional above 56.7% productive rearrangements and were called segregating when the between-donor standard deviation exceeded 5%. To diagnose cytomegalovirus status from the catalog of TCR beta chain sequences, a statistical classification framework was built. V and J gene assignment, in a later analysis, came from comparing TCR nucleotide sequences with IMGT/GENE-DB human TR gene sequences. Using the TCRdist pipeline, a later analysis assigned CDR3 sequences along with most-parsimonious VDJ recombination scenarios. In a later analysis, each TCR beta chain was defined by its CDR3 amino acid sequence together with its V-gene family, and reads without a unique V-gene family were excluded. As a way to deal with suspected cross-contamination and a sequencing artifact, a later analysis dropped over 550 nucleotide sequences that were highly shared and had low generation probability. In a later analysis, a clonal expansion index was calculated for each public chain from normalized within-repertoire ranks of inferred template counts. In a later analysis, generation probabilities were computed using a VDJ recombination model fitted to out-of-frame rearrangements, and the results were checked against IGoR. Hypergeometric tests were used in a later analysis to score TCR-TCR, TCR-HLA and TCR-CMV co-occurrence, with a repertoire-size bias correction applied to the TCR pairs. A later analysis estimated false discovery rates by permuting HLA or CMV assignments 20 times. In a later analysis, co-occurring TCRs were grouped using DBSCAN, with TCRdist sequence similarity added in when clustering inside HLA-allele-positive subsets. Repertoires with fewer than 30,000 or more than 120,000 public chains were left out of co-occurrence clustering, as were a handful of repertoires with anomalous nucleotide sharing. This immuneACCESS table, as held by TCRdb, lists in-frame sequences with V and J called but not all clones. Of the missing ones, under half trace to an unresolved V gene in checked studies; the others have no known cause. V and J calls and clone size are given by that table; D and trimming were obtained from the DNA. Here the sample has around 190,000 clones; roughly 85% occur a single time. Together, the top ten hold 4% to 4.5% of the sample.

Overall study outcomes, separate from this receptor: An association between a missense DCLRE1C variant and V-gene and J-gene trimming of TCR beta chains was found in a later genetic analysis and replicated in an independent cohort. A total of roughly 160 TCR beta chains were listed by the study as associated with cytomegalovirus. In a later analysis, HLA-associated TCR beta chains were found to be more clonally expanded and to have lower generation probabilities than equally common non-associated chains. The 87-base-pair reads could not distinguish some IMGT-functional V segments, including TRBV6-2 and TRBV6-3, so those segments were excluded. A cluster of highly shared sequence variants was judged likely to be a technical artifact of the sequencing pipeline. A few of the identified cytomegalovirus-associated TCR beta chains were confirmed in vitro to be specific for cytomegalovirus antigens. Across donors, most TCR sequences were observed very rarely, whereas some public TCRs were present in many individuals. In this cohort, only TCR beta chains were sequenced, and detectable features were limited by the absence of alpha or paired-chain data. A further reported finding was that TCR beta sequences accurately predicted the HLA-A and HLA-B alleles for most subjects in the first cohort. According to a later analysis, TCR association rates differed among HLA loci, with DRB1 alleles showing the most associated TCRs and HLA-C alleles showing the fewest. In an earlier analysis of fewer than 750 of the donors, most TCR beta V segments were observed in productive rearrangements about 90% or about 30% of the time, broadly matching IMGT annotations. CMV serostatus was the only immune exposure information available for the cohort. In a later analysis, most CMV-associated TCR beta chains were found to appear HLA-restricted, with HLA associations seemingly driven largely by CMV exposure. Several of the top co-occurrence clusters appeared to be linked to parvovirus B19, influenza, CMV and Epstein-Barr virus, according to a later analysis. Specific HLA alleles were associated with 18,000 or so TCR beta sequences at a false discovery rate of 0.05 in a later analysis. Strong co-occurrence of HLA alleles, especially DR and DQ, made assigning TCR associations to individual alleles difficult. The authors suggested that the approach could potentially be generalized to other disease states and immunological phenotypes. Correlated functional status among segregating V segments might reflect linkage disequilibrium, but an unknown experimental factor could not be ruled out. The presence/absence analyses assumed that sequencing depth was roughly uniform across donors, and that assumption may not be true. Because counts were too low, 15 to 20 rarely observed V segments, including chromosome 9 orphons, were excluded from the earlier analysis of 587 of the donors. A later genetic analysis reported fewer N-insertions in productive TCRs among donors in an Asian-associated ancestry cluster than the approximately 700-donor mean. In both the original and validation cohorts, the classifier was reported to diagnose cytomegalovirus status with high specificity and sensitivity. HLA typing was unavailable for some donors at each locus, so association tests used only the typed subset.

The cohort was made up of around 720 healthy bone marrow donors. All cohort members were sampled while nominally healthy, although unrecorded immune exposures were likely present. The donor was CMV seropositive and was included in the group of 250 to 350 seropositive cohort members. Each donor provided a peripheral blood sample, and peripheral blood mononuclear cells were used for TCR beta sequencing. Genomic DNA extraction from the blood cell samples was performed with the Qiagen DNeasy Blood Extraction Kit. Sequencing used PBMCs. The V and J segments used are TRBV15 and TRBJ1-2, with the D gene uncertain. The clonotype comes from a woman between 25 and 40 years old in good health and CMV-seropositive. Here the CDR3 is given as CATSRDLAPNYGYTF. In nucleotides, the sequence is TGTGCCACCAGCAGAGATTTGGCTCCTAACTATGGCTACACCTTC.